This TCR beta chain was captured in a study of CD8 T cells in ankylosing spondylitis. The study's findings and limits: There was a TCR beta motif, made of eight highly homologous variants, that appeared characteristic of ankylosing spondylitis blood. Reportedly, significant enrichment of disease-linked clones occurred in matched ankylosing spondylitis synovial fluid. Researchers report that disease-linked clones proved CD8+ and relatively rare in peripheral blood.

With molecular barcodes, quantitative 5'-RACE was used to make the TCR beta libraries. TCRdb reanalysed the 5' RACE reads using MiXCR and keeps one entry per CDR3 protein. Of about 310,000 distinct CDR3 sequences detected, around 21% appear once; the ten largest clones hold 3.5%. V lost 6 bases and J 4 bases, leaving 6 bases between the germline ends. Per germline, CDR1 MGHDK and CDR2 SYGVNS. The length of the CDR3 is 11 residues. This clonotype has more than one count but fewer than ten. Its cognate antigen is unknown. The sequenced sample was blood, either unsorted or a sorted T cell fraction (not recorded which). This sequence joins TRBV25-1 and TRBJ1-2; D remains unclear. The sequence came from a female donor with ankylosing spondylitis or in good health (not recorded which). The CDR3 DNA follows: TGTGCCAGCAGGACCCTCTATGGCTACACCTTC. It codes for CASRTLYGYTF.